The 27 T cell receptor beta chains in this list originate from one sample, sequenced in a study of neurological immune-mediated disorders. TCRdb analysed the 5' RACE reads with MiXCR anew, one entry per CDR3 protein. The sample holds about 62,000 distinct CDR3 sequences, around 3.8% seen once. Material: PBMCs. The source is a woman between 50 and 59 years old with multiple sclerosis.

Ten or more counts support this clonotype. The rearrangement links TRBV20-1 to TRBJ1-2, with TRBD1 matching over 8 bases. This CDR3 has 16 residues. CDR1 is DFQATT, CDR2 SNEGSKA, per germline (reference sequence). V was clipped by 3 bases and J by 4 bases; unmatched bases: 13. Here the CDR3 DNA reads TGCAGTGCTAGCCATAAAGGGGACAGGACTTTCTATGGCTACACCTTC. This encodes CSASHKGDRTFYGYTF.

This clonotype was counted at least ten times. The chain employs TRBV5-5 and TRBJ2-5, with 9 bases aligning to TRBD1. The V gene's germline CDR1 is SGHKS and CDR2 YYEKEE (reference sequence). V shed 6 bases, J shed 4 bases, and the junction held 10 bases outside the gene matches. The CDR3 runs to 15 residues. In nucleotides, the CDR3 is TGTGCCAGCAACTTCCGGGACAGGGATCCAGAGACCCAGTACTTC. Protein: CASNFRDRDPETQYF.

The table lists this clonotype with many counts. The chain employs TRBV27 and TRBJ2-1; TRBD1 matches 10 bases. Germline-derived CDR1 and CDR2 are MNHEY and SMNVEV (reference sequence). The CDR3 loop spans 14 amino acids. Trimming removed 6 bases from V and 2 bases from J; junction bases left unmatched: 1. CDR3 DNA sequence: TGTGCCAGCAGAGGGACAGGGGCCTACAATGAGCAGTTCTTC. It translates to CASRGTGAYNEQFF.

In its sample, this clonotype was seen many times. The chain uses TRBV20-1 and TRBJ2-6; D is possibly TRBD1 (6 bases). CDR3 length: 15 amino acids. The V end was cut by 5 bases, the J end by 0 bases, with 11 bases between. Germline CDR1 DFQATT, CDR2 SNEGSKA (reference sequence). The CDR3 protein is CSAFDRNSGANVLTF. CDR3 coding DNA: TGCAGTGCTTTCGACAGGAACTCTGGGGCCAACGTCCTGACTTTC.

Many counts were recorded for this clonotype. The chain couples TRBV20-1 to TRBJ2-7; D remains unclear. Trimming left V 0 bases short and J 4 bases short, with 10 bases between. This CDR3 has 13 amino acids. CDR1 and CDR2 (germline): DFQATT, SNEGSKA (reference sequence). The CDR3 nucleotides are TGCAGTGCTAGAGATCTTAACCTTTACGAGCAGTACTTC. Translated, it gives CSARDLNLYEQYF.

This clonotype appeared a few times. One end of the junction is discordant with germline, which a read error may explain. The gene calls are TRBV29-1 and TRBJ1-5; no firm D call. This CDR3 has 13 residues. CDR1 SQVTM and CDR2 ANQGSEA come from the germline V gene. CDR3 in amino acids: CSVEINSNQPQNF. The CDR3 DNA reads as TGCAGCGTCGAAATCAATAGCAATCAGCCCCAGAATTTT.

The sample holds many counts of this clonotype. This sequence joins TRBV25-1 and TRBJ2-7; possibly TRBD2 for D (6 bases). Looked up from germline, CDR1 is MGHDK and CDR2 is SYGVNS. The CDR3 is 15 residues long. The germline V and J ends were trimmed by 3 bases and 4 bases, with 16 bases remaining between them. This chain's CDR3 is CASSERRDSRYEQYF. As DNA, the CDR3 is TGTGCCAGCAGTGAGCGAAGGGACTCGAGATACGAGCAGTACTTC.

This clonotype was observed at least ten times. The chain couples TRBV20-1 to TRBJ2-7; 9 bases map to TRBD2. CDR3 length equals 14 residues. J gave up 5 bases and V 1 base, and 6 bases lay outside the gene matches. CDR1 and CDR2 from the germline V gene are DFQATT and SNEGSKA (reference sequence). The CDR3 bases are TGCAGTGCTAGAGCTCCTAGCGGGATCGACGAGCAGTACTTC. Its protein product is CSARAPSGIDEQYF.

The sample holds many counts of this clonotype. CDR3 sequence: CASSGQGREETQYF. The CDR3 DNA sequence: TGTGCCAGCAGCGGACAGGGTCGGGAAGAGACCCAGTACTTC. The chain links TRBV7-9 to TRBJ2-5; TRBD1 matches 8 bases. Trimming removed 5 bases from V and 3 bases from J; junction bases left unmatched: 5. Per germline, CDR1 SEHNR and CDR2 FQNEAQ (reference sequence). CDR3 length: 14 residues.

Many counts were recorded for this clonotype. The chain couples TRBV6-6 to TRBJ2-7, with a possible D match to TRBD2 (5 bases). Trimming pared 2 bases from V and 3 bases from J, leaving 8 bases between. CDR3 length equals 13 residues. Germline loops: CDR1 MNHNY, CDR2 SVGAGI (reference sequence). The CDR3 DNA is TGTGCCAGCAGTTACGACTATCGCTACGAGCAGTACTTC. Amino acid sequence: CASSYDYRYEQYF.

This clonotype was recorded a few times. V and J are TRBV6-1 and TRBJ2-7; TRBD1 agrees at 10 bases. The length of the CDR3 is 13 residues. From germline, CDR1 is MNHNS and CDR2 SASEGT. With 8 bases clipped from V and 5 bases from J, the junction kept 6 bases outside the gene matches. The CDR3 DNA is TGTGCCAGCCGGACAGGGGGGGGTAACGAGCAGTACTTC. Residues: CASRTGGGNEQYF.

Ten or more counts support this clonotype. At one end, the junction sequence differs from germline, possibly due to a read error. This chain uses TRBV11-1 with TRBJ2-7; 8 bases line up with TRBD1. Looked up from germline, CDR1 is SGHAT and CDR2 is FQDESV (reference sequence). There are 11 residues in the CDR3. CDR3 sequence: CASSLGDRMDF. As DNA, the CDR3 is TGTGCCAGCAGCTTAGGGGACAGGATGGACTTC. The variable domain in full, with the rest retrieved from reference TRBV11-1 and TRBJ2-7, is EAEVAQSPRYKITEKSQAVAFWCDPISGHATLYWYRQILGQGPELLVQFQDESVVDDSQLPKDRFSAERLKGVDSTLKIQPAELGDSAMYLCASSLGDRMDFGPGTRLTVT.

In this sample, this clonotype turned up many times. The chain links TRBV7-2 to TRBJ2-3, with TRBD2 identical over 9 bases. J lost 3 bases, V lost 3 bases, and 4 bases had no gene match. The germline gives CDR1 SGHTA, CDR2 FQGNSA. The CDR3 consists of 15 residues. CDR3 amino acids: CASSLASGRTDTQYF. For the CDR3, the DNA is TGTGCCAGCAGCTTGGCAAGCGGGAGGACAGATACGCAGTATTTT.

This clonotype appeared many times. J is TRBJ2-1 and V is TRBV5-1; the D is unclear. Deletions cut 0 bases from V and 5 bases from J, with 9 bases between. This CDR3 has 14 residues. Germline V gene data show CDR1 as SGHRS and CDR2 as YFSETQ. The CDR3 protein is CASSLGTHDNEQFF. CDR3 sequence (DNA): TGCGCCAGCAGCTTGGGAACGCACGACAATGAGCAGTTCTTC.

The table lists this clonotype with many counts. V and J are TRBV20-1 and TRBJ1-2; 8 bases map to TRBD1. Germline trimming cut 0 bases from V and 8 bases from J; bases unmatched to any gene: 8. The CDR3 is 14 residues long. The germline V gene has CDR1 DFQATT and CDR2 SNEGSKA (reference sequence). The CDR3 coding sequence is TGCAGTGCTAGAGAGCCAGGGGGCGCGGGGGGCTACACCTTC. Protein: CSAREPGGAGGYTF.

This clonotype was seen many times. V usage is TRBV12-3 or TRBV12-4 and J usage is TRBJ1-5; perhaps TRBD1 as D (5 bases). V was trimmed by 2 bases and J by 2 bases, leaving 7 bases between them. The CDR3 spans 14 residues. CDR3 sequence: CASSLQGRNQPQHF. The CDR3 DNA sequence: TGTGCCAGCAGTTTACAGGGTCGCAATCAGCCCCAGCATTTT.

This clonotype occurred many times. This rearrangement joins TRBV7-9 to TRBJ1-3; 7 bases fit TRBD1. The J segment lost 4 bases and the V segment lost 5 bases, leaving 5 bases of the junction unmatched. CDR3 size: 14 residues. CDR1 is SEHNR and CDR2 is FQNEAQ in the germline V gene (reference sequence). CDR3 in amino acids: CASSPGTAGNTIYF. The DNA for the CDR3 is TGTGCCAGCAGCCCCGGGACAGCAGGAAACACCATATATTTT. The variable domain in full, completed from reference TRBV7-9 and TRBJ1-3, reads DTGVSQNPRHKITKRGQNVTFRCDPISEHNRLYWYRQTLGQGPEFLTYFQNEAQLEKSRLLSDRFSAERPKGSFSTLEIQRTEQGDSAMYLCASSPGTAGNTIYFGEGSWLTVV.

This clonotype was observed many times. J is TRBJ1-5 and V is TRBV5-8; TRBD1 is a possible D gene (5 bases). Germline V gene data show CDR1 as SGHTS and CDR2 as YDEGEE. This CDR3 contains 16 residues. V was cut by 2 bases and J by 5 bases, with 17 bases left in between. In nucleotides, the CDR3 is TGTGCCAGCAGCTTTACATCTGGGCAGGGAGATCAGCCCCAGCATTTT. Residues: CASSFTSGQGDQPQHF.

This clonotype was seen at least ten times. Its ends do not fully match the called genes, so a read error is possible. The chain uses TRBV20-1 and TRBJ2-7; 10 bases agree with TRBD1. Per the germline V gene, CDR1 is DFQATT and CDR2 is SNEGSKA (reference sequence). The CDR3 has 13 amino acids. The CDR3 DNA is TGCAGTGCTAGAGACCCTAGAGGGACAGGGGAGGCCTTC. It yields the protein CSARDPRGTGEAF.

This clonotype was detected many times. The rearrangement uses TRBV28 and TRBJ2-5, with D maybe TRBD2 (6 bases). Germline CDR1 MDHEN, CDR2 SYDVKM. CDR3 length: 13 residues. The V and J ends lost 7 bases and 7 bases respectively, with 16 bases between them. CDR3 in amino acids: CASKSGWAGTQYF. The CDR3 DNA follows: TGTGCCAGCAAGAGCGGGTGGGCGGGGACCCAGTACTTC.

In this sample, this clonotype turned up many times. An end of the junction differs from the germline gene, which may be a read error. The chain carries TRBV7-8 and TRBJ1-6, with TRBD1 as a possible D gene (6 bases). CDR3 length equals 15 residues. In germline, CDR1 is SGHVS, CDR2 FQNEAQ. CDR3 amino acids: CASSRTGGSNSPLNF. CDR3 coding DNA: TGTGCCAGCAGCCGCACGGGGGGCTCGAATTCACCCCTCAACTTT.

This clonotype has a count of ten or more. The CDR3 region is CASSHTRLADSYEQYF. In DNA form, the CDR3 reads TGTGCCAGCAGCCACACCCGACTAGCGGACTCCTACGAGCAGTACTTC. The chain combines TRBV6-2 or TRBV6-3 with TRBJ2-7; 9 nucleotides align to TRBD2. From germline, CDR1 is MNHEY and CDR2 SVGEGT. Trimming cost V 6 bases and J 0 bases; bases outside gene matches: 9. The CDR3 covers 16 residues.

This clonotype has a count of ten or more. This sequence joins TRBV20-1 and TRBJ1-1; no reliable D call. This CDR3 is 12 amino acids long. The V gene's germline CDR1 is DFQATT and CDR2 SNEGSKA (reference sequence). Trimming left V 6 bases short and J 0 bases short, with 8 bases between. Here the CDR3 DNA reads TGCAGTGCCGCCGGTATGAACACTGAAGCTTTCTTT. This gives the protein CSAAGMNTEAFF.

In regard to this clonotype: A much larger clone lies one base from this, so it may be a read error. V gene TRBV20-1 combines with J gene TRBJ1-4, with 9 bases lining up with TRBD1. Germline CDR1 is DFQATT and CDR2 is SNEGSKA (reference sequence). This CDR3 contains 13 residues. V was clipped by 7 bases and J by 10 bases; unmatched bases: 10. CDR3 region: CSVIPGQGGKLFF. CDR3 coding DNA: TGCAGTGTCATTCCGGGACAGGGTGGAAAACTGTTTTTT.

In its sample, this clonotype was seen a few times. The chain carries TRBV6-5 and TRBJ1-6; a possible D gene is TRBD1 (5 bases). V lost 6 bases and J lost 8, with 11 bases in between. The CDR3 extends over 13 amino acids. CDR1 is MNHEY and CDR2 is SVGAGI in the germline V gene. CDR3 protein: CASSFRVDSPLHF. In DNA form, the CDR3 reads TGTGCCAGCAGCTTCAGGGTTGATTCACCCCTCCACTTT.

This clonotype has just a few counts. A much larger clone sits a single nucleotide away, making a read error possible. The V call is TRBV3-1, the J call TRBJ2-5; D might be TRBD2 (5 bases). CDR1 LGHDT and CDR2 YNNKEL come from the germline V gene (reference sequence). Trimming removed 4 bases at V and 4 bases at J, with 16 bases between. The CDR3 length is 15 residues. The CDR3 DNA reads as TGTGCCAGCAGCCGCCGTGAAAAGAGCGGAGAGACCCAGTACTTC. Translated, it gives CASSRREKSGETQYF.

Concerning this clonotype itself: This CDR3 fails to terminate in the conserved phenylalanine or tryptophan, so it likely reflects a read error. It is unclear where the CDR3 begins or ends on the DNA, so no DNA is shown, and the CDR3 is as TCRdb lists it. The J gene is TRBJ1-2, the V gene TRBV27. Germline assignment: CDR1 MNHEY and CDR2 SMNVEV (reference sequence). The CDR3 comprises 12 residues, both ends counted. This CDR3 is CASSLGGSGFTC.